Each of the 8 T cell receptor beta chains below was sequenced from the same sample in a study of blood T cell repertoires in COVID-19. Clones were read by immunoSEQ multiplex PCR, and TCRdb kept only the in-frame ones, dropping some. Of some 250,000 clones listed, approximately 83% were seen once; the top ten hold 1.5% to 2%. Sequencing used PBMCs or T cells enriched from blood (not recorded which). The receptors derive from a woman in her forties or fifties who had recovered from COVID-19.

This clone was recorded only once. The rearrangement joins TRBV6-5 to TRBJ2-7; D not resolved. The CDR3 totals 16 residues. V was trimmed by 0 bases and J by 2 bases, leaving 14 bases between them. Germline CDR1 and CDR2: MNHEY and SVGAGI. The CDR3 is CASSYSKVYGAYEQYF. The CDR3 nucleotides read TGTGCCAGCAGTTACTCGAAAGTGTACGGAGCCTACGAGCAGTACTTC.

This clone was counted between two and nine times. This chain uses TRBV7-2 with TRBJ2-1, with a weak D call TRBD1 (5 bases). Germline assignment: CDR1 SGHTA and CDR2 FQGNSA. The CDR3 spans 16 residues. V gave up 6 bases and J gave up 3 bases, with 18 bases separating them. The CDR3 sequence is CASRSSWGRYYNEQFF. CDR3 nucleotide sequence: TGTGCCAGCAGATCAAGTTGGGGCCGGTACTACAATGAGCAGTTCTTC.

This chain joins TRBV7-9 and TRBJ2-7, with D perhaps matching TRBD2 (5 bases). Germline lookup yields CDR1 SEHNR and CDR2 FQNEAQ (reference sequence). Trimming stripped 4 bases from V and 5 bases from J, with 12 bases between. CDR3 length: 13 residues. The CDR3 bases are TGTGCCAGCAGCTCCACTAGTGTCGACGAGCAGTACTTC. Its translation is CASSSTSVDEQYF.

This chain links TRBV4-2 with TRBJ1-5, with 11 nucleotides matching TRBD1. V was clipped by 4 bases and J by 4 bases; unmatched bases: 3. CDR3 length: 15 residues. CDR1 LGHNA and CDR2 YNFKEQ come from the germline V gene. CDR3 region: CASSRGTGGNQPQHF. In nucleotides, the CDR3 is TGTGCCAGCAGCCGAGGGACAGGGGGGAATCAGCCCCAGCATTTT.

The V gene is TRBV19, the J gene TRBJ2-3, with TRBD2 matching over 14 bases. J was trimmed by 7 bases and V by 8 bases; bases with no gene match: 2. Germline values: CDR1 LNHDA, CDR2 SQIVND (reference sequence). CDR3 length: 13 residues. The CDR3 protein is CASGTSGSYTQYF. Written as DNA, the CDR3 is TGTGCCAGTGGGACTAGCGGGAGTTATACGCAGTATTTT.

This chain uses TRBV29-1 with TRBJ1-1, with D unresolved. V lost 8 bases to trimming and J lost 1 base, with 17 bases between them. The germline V gene encodes CDR1 SQVTM and CDR2 ANQGSEA. This CDR3 comprises 14 residues. The CDR3 DNA follows: TGCAGCCATAAAGCAAACGGGAGGAACACTGAAGCTTTCTTT. Translated: CSHKANGRNTEAFF.

V gene TRBV18 combines with J gene TRBJ1-1; D unresolved. V lost 8 bases and J 1 base, leaving 14 bases between the germline ends. This CDR3 spans 14 amino acids. CDR1 and CDR2 from the germline V gene are KGHSH and LQKENI. The CDR3 loop reads CASTVGRQNTEAFF. The CDR3 nucleotides are TGTGCCAGCACCGTTGGTAGACAGAACACTGAAGCTTTCTTT.

The gene calls are TRBV4-2 and TRBJ2-7; TRBD2 agrees at 7 bases. This CDR3 contains 15 residues. The V segment lost 2 bases and the J segment 2 bases; nucleotides outside the gene matches: 6. CDR1 and CDR2 (germline): LGHNA, YNFKEQ. The CDR3 loop is CASSQSASGTYEQYF. CDR3 nucleotide sequence: TGTGCCAGCAGCCAATCGGCTAGCGGTACCTACGAGCAGTACTTC.